The source of this T cell receptor (beta chain) is a study of cytomegalovirus exposure and HLA in healthy donors. PCR was performed using 60 Vbeta and 13 Jbeta primers. The table came from immunoSEQ multiplex PCR; TCRdb's copy has only in-frame clones and leaves some out. This table has roughly 120,000 clones, approximately 8.7% appearing once. Germline values: CDR1 SGHRS, CDR2 YFSETQ. CDR3 length equals 14 residues. V was pared by 0 bases and J by 3 bases, with 9 bases between. The rearrangement links TRBV5-1 to TRBJ1-2, with a tentative D call TRBD1 (6 bases). Source material: PBMCs. The source is a man aged 40-49 years in good health and CMV-seronegative. CDR3 sequence reads: CASSLEQGDYGYTF. The CDR3 DNA reads TGCGCCAGCAGCTTGGAACAGGGCGACTATGGCTACACCTTC. The full variable domain, its missing parts supplied by reference TRBV5-1 and TRBJ1-2, is KAGVTQTPRYLIKTRGQQVTLSCSPISGHRSVSWYQQTPGQGLQFLFEYFSETQRNKGNFPGRFSGRQFSNSRSEMNVSTLELGDSALYLCASSLEQGDYGYTFGSGTRLTVV.